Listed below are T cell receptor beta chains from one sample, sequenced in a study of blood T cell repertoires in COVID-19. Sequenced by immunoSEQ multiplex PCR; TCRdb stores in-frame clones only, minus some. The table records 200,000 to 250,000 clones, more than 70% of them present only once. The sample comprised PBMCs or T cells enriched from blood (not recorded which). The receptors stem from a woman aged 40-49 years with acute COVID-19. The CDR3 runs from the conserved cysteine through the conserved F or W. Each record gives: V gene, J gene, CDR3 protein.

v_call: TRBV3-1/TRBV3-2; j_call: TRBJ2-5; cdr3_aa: CASSQRPGEAAQYF
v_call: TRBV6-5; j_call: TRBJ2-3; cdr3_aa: CASSFNSGRAVDTQYF
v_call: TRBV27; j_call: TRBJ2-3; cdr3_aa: CASPGTSVEGQDTQYF
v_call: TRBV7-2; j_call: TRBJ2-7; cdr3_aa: CASSREGPSYEQYF
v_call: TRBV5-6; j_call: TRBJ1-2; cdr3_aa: CASSLVPRGNYGYTF
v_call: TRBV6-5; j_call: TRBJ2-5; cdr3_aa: CASIRRETQYF
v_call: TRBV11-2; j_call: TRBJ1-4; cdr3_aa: CASSLGATTNEKLFF
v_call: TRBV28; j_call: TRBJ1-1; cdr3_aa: CASSFRAGEAGWNTEAFF
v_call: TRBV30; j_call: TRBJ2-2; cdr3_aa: CAWSVQGTGELFF
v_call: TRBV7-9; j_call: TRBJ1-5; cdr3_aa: CASSLGGGRSQPQHF
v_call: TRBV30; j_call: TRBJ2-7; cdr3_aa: CAWIRQGSPYEQYF
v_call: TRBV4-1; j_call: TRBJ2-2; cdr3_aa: CASSQAGVVRLGIRKLFF
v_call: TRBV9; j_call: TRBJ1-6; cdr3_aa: CASSVAHRGSPLHF
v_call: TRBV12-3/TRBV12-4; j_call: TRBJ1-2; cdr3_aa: CASSSGTVYGYTF
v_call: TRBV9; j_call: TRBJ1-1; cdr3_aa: CASSGIQGANTEAFF
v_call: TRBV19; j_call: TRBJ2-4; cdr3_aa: CASSIDWGGSLNIQYF
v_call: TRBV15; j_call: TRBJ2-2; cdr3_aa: CATSRTGTSGLNTGELFF
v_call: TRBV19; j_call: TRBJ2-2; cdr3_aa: CASRTGNTGELFF
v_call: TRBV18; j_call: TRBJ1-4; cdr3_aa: CASSRSGVPNEKLFF
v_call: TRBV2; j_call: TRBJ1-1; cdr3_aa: CASSEAQNTEAFF
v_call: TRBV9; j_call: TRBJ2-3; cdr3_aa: CASSVGKINRGADTQYF
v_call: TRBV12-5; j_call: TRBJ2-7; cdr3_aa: CASGQGAGYEQYF
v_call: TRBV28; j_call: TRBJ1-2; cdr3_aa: CASNPNRGLRRYGYTF
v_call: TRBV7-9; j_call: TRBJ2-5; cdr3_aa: CASSLALQGGETQYF